A single T cell receptor beta chain is shown here with its context. As yet, its antigen is unknown. Germline loops: CDR1 MNHNY, CDR2 SVGAGI (reference sequence). The CDR3 covers 14 residues. V lost 1 base and J lost 6, with 10 bases in between. PCR used 60 Vbeta primers and 13 Jbeta primers. TCRdb keeps only in-frame clones here, not all; method: immunoSEQ multiplex PCR. The sample holds approximately 150,000 clones; approximately 67% are singletons and the top ten take approximately 6.5%. The sample originates from a study of cytomegalovirus exposure and HLA in healthy donors. Study observations and caveats: Cytomegalovirus status was reportedly diagnosed by the classifier with high specificity and sensitivity. HLA restriction was apparent for most CMV-associated TCR beta chains in a later analysis. Most of the TCR beta V segments (in an earlier analysis) were productive either about 90% or about 30% of the time. CMV antigen specificity was confirmed in vitro for a few CMV-associated chains.

The sequenced material came from PBMCs. The chain employs TRBV6-6 and TRBJ1-5; unclear D gene. The TCR originated in a woman in her sixties in good health and CMV-seronegative. The CDR3 DNA sequence: TGTGCCAGCAGTTACTGGCGGGGAGGTCAGCCCCAGCATTTT. Its translation: CASSYWRGGQPQHF.